This is a list of T cell receptor beta chains from one sample in a study of CD8+CD57+ T cells in acquired aplastic anemia. Using its own MiXCR run on the reads, TCRdb lists one record per CDR3 protein. Among 300,000 or so distinct CDR3 sequences listed, approximately 57% were seen once. Sample: sorted CD4+, CD8+, or CD8+CD57+ T cells (not recorded which) from PBMCs. The receptor set was obtained from a human donor with severe aplastic anemia or a healthy control (not recorded which). Each CDR3 is given with its conserved first and last residue. Each record gives: D gene, J gene, V gene, CDR3 protein. The D gene is left open where the match is weak.

d_gene: .; j_gene: TRBJ2-1; v_gene: TRBV7-8; CDR3aa: CASRSLTGMPYNEQFF
d_gene: .; j_gene: TRBJ1-2; v_gene: TRBV19; CDR3aa: CASSPPLYRVRDNYGYTF
d_gene: .; j_gene: TRBJ2-5; v_gene: TRBV19; CDR3aa: CASSIGGGGGETQYF
d_gene: .; j_gene: TRBJ2-3; v_gene: TRBV7-2; CDR3aa: CASSPPPSTDTQYF
d_gene: .; j_gene: TRBJ2-3; v_gene: TRBV15; CDR3aa: CATSRDVGDTQYF
d_gene: .; j_gene: .; v_gene: TRBV7-7; CDR3aa: CASSPGGSETQYF
d_gene: TRBD2; j_gene: TRBJ2-1; v_gene: TRBV2; CDR3aa: CASSVGAGGQQFF
d_gene: .; j_gene: TRBJ2-2; v_gene: TRBV20-1; CDR3aa: CSVQANTGELFF
d_gene: .; j_gene: TRBJ2-1; v_gene: TRBV7-8; CDR3aa: CASSATASSYNEQFF
d_gene: TRBD2; j_gene: TRBJ2-3; v_gene: TRBV10-3; CDR3aa: CAISQLAENTDTQYF
d_gene: .; j_gene: TRBJ1-2; v_gene: TRBV7-2; CDR3aa: CASSSSLDGYYGYTF
d_gene: TRBD1; j_gene: TRBJ2-7; v_gene: TRBV7-2; CDR3aa: CASSSPGQASYEQDF
d_gene: .; j_gene: TRBJ2-5; v_gene: TRBV6-5; CDR3aa: CASSYNAGEETQYF
d_gene: .; j_gene: TRBJ2-2; v_gene: TRBV4-2; CDR3aa: CASSQGRAGELFF
d_gene: .; j_gene: TRBJ2-3; v_gene: TRBV12-3/TRBV12-4; CDR3aa: CASSPKVRLLGTDTQYF
d_gene: TRBD1; j_gene: TRBJ2-5; v_gene: TRBV19; CDR3aa: CASSGLDRGLETQYF
d_gene: .; j_gene: TRBJ1-2; v_gene: TRBV20-1; CDR3aa: CSARGVSSYGYTF
d_gene: TRBD2; j_gene: TRBJ2-1; v_gene: TRBV12-3/TRBV12-4; CDR3aa: CASSLSGVGLIEQFF
d_gene: TRBD1; j_gene: TRBJ2-3; v_gene: TRBV10-1; CDR3aa: CASTLTGEGSTDTQYF
d_gene: TRBD1; j_gene: TRBJ2-2; v_gene: TRBV25-1; CDR3aa: CASSPLGTGWNTGELFF
d_gene: .; j_gene: TRBJ2-6; v_gene: TRBV19; CDR3aa: CASSKDGAGANVLTF
d_gene: TRBD1; j_gene: TRBJ1-1; v_gene: TRBV2; CDR3aa: CASSGSLGQGITEAFF